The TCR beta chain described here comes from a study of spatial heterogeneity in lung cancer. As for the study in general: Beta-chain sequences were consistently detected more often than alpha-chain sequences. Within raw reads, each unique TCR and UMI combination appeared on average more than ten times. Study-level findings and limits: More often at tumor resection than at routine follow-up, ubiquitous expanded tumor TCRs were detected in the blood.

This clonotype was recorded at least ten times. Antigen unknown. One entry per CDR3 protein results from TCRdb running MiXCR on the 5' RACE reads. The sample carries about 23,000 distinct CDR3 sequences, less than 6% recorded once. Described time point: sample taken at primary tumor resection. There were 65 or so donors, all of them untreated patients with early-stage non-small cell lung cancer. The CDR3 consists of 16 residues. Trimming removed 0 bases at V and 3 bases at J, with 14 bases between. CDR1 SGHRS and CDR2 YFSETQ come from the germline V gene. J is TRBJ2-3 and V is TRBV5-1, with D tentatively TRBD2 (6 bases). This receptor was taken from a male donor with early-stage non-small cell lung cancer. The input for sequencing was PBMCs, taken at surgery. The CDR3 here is CASSLVPGSGTDTQYF. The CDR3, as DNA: TGCGCCAGCAGCTTGGTCCCCGGGAGTGGTACAGATACGCAGTATTTT.